This is a list of T cell receptor beta chains from one sample in a study of T-cell memory formation after mild COVID-19. TCRdb re-derived calls from the 5' RACE reads in MiXCR, one entry per CDR3 protein. Found here are about 210,000 distinct CDR3 sequences, roughly a tenth of them singletons; the top ten hold around 2.9%. Input material: PBMCs or a T cell subset sorted from them (not recorded which). The source is a man between 18 and 35 years old who had mild COVID-19 (a few samples of this study predate the infection). Cell type and time point are not known. The CDR3 runs from the conserved cysteine through the conserved F or W. The D gene is left open where the match is weak.

J gene: TRBJ2-2
V gene: TRBV7-2
D gene: TRBD2
CDR3 protein: CASSSRLAGVMTGELFF

J gene: TRBJ2-1
V gene: TRBV11-2
D gene: TRBD2
CDR3 protein: CASSLADSGGGSYNEQFF

J gene: TRBJ1-5
V gene: TRBV21-1
D gene: .
CDR3 protein: CASSKEARGGGNQPQHF

J gene: TRBJ1-1
V gene: TRBV19
D gene: .
CDR3 protein: CASSTQRNTEAFF

J gene: TRBJ1-1
V gene: TRBV7-2
D gene: .
CDR3 protein: CASSLVGPRVKAFF

J gene: TRBJ2-5
V gene: TRBV7-8
D gene: .
CDR3 protein: CASSLDYLVETQYF

J gene: TRBJ2-1
V gene: TRBV12-5
D gene: TRBD2
CDR3 protein: CASGLVIASGGADEQFF

J gene: TRBJ2-1
V gene: TRBV30
D gene: .
CDR3 protein: CAWSLTAGIPGNEQFF

J gene: TRBJ1-1
V gene: TRBV7-9
D gene: .
CDR3 protein: CASSFGRTEAFF

J gene: TRBJ1-5
V gene: TRBV5-1
D gene: .
CDR3 protein: CASSFELGNQPQHF

J gene: TRBJ2-2
V gene: TRBV7-9
D gene: TRBD1
CDR3 protein: CASRGQGTGKREGTGELFF

J gene: TRBJ2-3
V gene: TRBV18
D gene: TRBD1
CDR3 protein: CASSTRGSADTQYF

J gene: TRBJ2-3
V gene: TRBV2
D gene: TRBD2
CDR3 protein: CASSQKRGGPDTQYF

J gene: TRBJ2-1
V gene: TRBV20-1
D gene: TRBD2
CDR3 protein: CSARAPGGPSHEQFF

J gene: TRBJ2-1
V gene: TRBV7-3
D gene: TRBD2
CDR3 protein: CASSFLAGVEQFF

J gene: TRBJ2-5
V gene: TRBV5-4
D gene: .
CDR3 protein: CASRQDQGRETQYF

J gene: TRBJ2-5
V gene: TRBV7-2
D gene: .
CDR3 protein: CASSLDRARETQYF

J gene: TRBJ2-1
V gene: TRBV5-1
D gene: .
CDR3 protein: CASSLGQPSSYNEQFF

J gene: TRBJ2-5
V gene: TRBV4-3
D gene: .
CDR3 protein: CASSQGVGYQETQYF

J gene: TRBJ1-2
V gene: TRBV20-1
D gene: TRBD1
CDR3 protein: CSANRGGYGYTF

J gene: TRBJ1-4
V gene: TRBV12-3/TRBV12-4
D gene: .
CDR3 protein: CATKVAGALGKLFF

J gene: TRBJ1-1
V gene: TRBV6-6
D gene: .
CDR3 protein: CASSYSRTVVYTEAFF

J gene: TRBJ2-5
V gene: TRBV11-3
D gene: .
CDR3 protein: CASSLSRDHQETQYF

J gene: TRBJ1-2
V gene: TRBV7-2
D gene: .
CDR3 protein: CASSLVAQGRYGYTF

J gene: TRBJ1-1
V gene: TRBV6-2/TRBV6-3
D gene: TRBD1
CDR3 protein: CASSYAPGQEALF

J gene: TRBJ1-1
V gene: TRBV7-3
D gene: TRBD1
CDR3 protein: CASSLQQGVEAFF

J gene: TRBJ2-2
V gene: TRBV7-9
D gene: .
CDR3 protein: CASSFWGRRNTGELFF

J gene: TRBJ1-2
V gene: TRBV5-1
D gene: .
CDR3 protein: CASSTQGGGYGYTF

J gene: TRBJ2-2
V gene: TRBV30
D gene: TRBD1
CDR3 protein: CAWRTQDRGAGELFF

J gene: TRBJ1-1
V gene: TRBV24-1
D gene: .
CDR3 protein: CATWKEWNTEAFF

J gene: TRBJ2-5
V gene: TRBV4-3
D gene: .
CDR3 protein: CASSQEWPDQETQYF

J gene: TRBJ1-5
V gene: TRBV2
D gene: .
CDR3 protein: CASSVGLRDEPQHF

J gene: TRBJ1-6
V gene: TRBV6-1
D gene: .
CDR3 protein: CASNSDSSYNSPLHF

J gene: TRBJ2-1
V gene: TRBV5-1
D gene: TRBD1
CDR3 protein: CASSTAQGAGEQFF

J gene: TRBJ1-5
V gene: TRBV2
D gene: TRBD1
CDR3 protein: CASRDRGQPQHF

J gene: TRBJ1-1
V gene: TRBV18
D gene: .
CDR3 protein: CASSPTPPGEAFF

J gene: TRBJ2-3
V gene: TRBV24-1
D gene: TRBD1
CDR3 protein: CATSDPPGTGSSDTQYF

J gene: TRBJ2-3
V gene: TRBV7-2
D gene: TRBD1
CDR3 protein: CASSLTGDRSDTQYF

J gene: TRBJ2-7
V gene: TRBV6-5
D gene: TRBD2
CDR3 protein: CASSYSLAGAFYEQYF

J gene: TRBJ2-5
V gene: TRBV28
D gene: .
CDR3 protein: CASSSSRLGGETQYF

J gene: TRBJ1-3
V gene: TRBV20-1
D gene: .
CDR3 protein: CSASAGRYSGNTIYF

J gene: TRBJ1-3
V gene: TRBV5-1
D gene: TRBD1
CDR3 protein: CASSRGPGDSRNTIYF

J gene: TRBJ2-2
V gene: TRBV2
D gene: .
CDR3 protein: CASSVRTVTGELFF

J gene: TRBJ2-1
V gene: TRBV20-1
D gene: .
CDR3 protein: CSASGGQANSYNEQFF

J gene: TRBJ2-1
V gene: TRBV5-6
D gene: .
CDR3 protein: CASSSVSGYNEQFF

J gene: TRBJ2-7
V gene: TRBV7-9
D gene: .
CDR3 protein: CASSLAIQGYEQYF

J gene: TRBJ2-5
V gene: TRBV6-2/TRBV6-3
D gene: TRBD1
CDR3 protein: CASRGTGQETQYF

J gene: TRBJ2-1
V gene: TRBV30
D gene: .
CDR3 protein: CAWISGVSSYNEQFF

J gene: TRBJ1-1
V gene: TRBV28
D gene: TRBD1
CDR3 protein: CASSPSTGTEAFF

J gene: TRBJ2-3
V gene: TRBV9
D gene: TRBD2
CDR3 protein: CASSPPGGTGDTQYF

J gene: TRBJ2-3
V gene: TRBV7-6
D gene: TRBD1
CDR3 protein: CASSKRGQGVPDTQYF

J gene: TRBJ2-7
V gene: TRBV28
D gene: TRBD2
CDR3 protein: CASSTPASGGAIYEQYF

J gene: TRBJ2-1
V gene: TRBV11-2
D gene: TRBD1
CDR3 protein: CASSLDRTGYNEQFF

J gene: TRBJ2-1
V gene: TRBV9
D gene: TRBD1
CDR3 protein: CASGNRGRSREQFF

J gene: TRBJ1-6
V gene: TRBV27
D gene: .
CDR3 protein: CASSFFDSPLHF

J gene: TRBJ2-2
V gene: TRBV19
D gene: .
CDR3 protein: CASRTDWNTGELFF

J gene: TRBJ1-3
V gene: TRBV4-1
D gene: .
CDR3 protein: CASSPEPGAGNTIYF

J gene: TRBJ1-4
V gene: TRBV7-9
D gene: .
CDR3 protein: CASSSSGAGWEKLFF